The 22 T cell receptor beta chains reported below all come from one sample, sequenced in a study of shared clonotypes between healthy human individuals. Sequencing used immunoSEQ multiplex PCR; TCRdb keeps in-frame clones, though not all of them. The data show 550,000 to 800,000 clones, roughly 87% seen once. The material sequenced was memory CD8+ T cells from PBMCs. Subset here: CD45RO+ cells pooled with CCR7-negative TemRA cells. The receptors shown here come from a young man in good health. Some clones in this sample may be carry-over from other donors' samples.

The CDR3 sequence is CASTIRVEDEQYF. In DNA form, the CDR3 reads TGTGCCAGCACCATCCGGGTAGAAGACGAGCAGTACTTC. This chain joins TRBV5-6 and TRBJ2-7, with D hard to call. Germline V gene data show CDR1 as SGHDT and CDR2 as YYEEEE. V dropped 6 bases and J dropped 5 bases, with 15 bases sitting between them. The CDR3 spans 13 residues.

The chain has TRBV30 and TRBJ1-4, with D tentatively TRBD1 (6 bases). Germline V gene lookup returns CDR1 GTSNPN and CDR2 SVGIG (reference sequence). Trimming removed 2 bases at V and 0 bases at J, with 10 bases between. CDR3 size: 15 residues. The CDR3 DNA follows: TGTGCCTGGAGTTTCTCAGGGGCAACTAATGAAAAACTGTTTTTT. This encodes CAWSFSGATNEKLFF.

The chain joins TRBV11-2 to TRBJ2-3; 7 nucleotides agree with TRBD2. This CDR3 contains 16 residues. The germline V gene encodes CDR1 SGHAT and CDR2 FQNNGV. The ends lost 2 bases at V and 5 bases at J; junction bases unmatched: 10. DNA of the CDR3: TGTGCCAGCAGCTTACGTTTAGCGGGTGCTGGAGATACGCAGTATTTT. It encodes CASSLRLAGAGDTQYF.

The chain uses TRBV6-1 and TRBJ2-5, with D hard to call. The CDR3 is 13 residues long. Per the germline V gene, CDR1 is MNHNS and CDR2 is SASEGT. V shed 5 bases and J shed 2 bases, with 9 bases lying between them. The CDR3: CASSRRGQETQYF. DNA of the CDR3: TGTGCCAGCAGTAGAAGAGGTCAAGAGACCCAGTACTTC.

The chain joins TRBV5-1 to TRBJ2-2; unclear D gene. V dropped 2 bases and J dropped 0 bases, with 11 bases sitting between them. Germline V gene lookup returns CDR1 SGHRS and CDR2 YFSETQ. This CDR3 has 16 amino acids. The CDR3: CASSFGGDTNTGELFF. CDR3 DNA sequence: TGCGCCAGCAGCTTCGGTGGGGATACGAACACCGGGGAGCTGTTTTTT.

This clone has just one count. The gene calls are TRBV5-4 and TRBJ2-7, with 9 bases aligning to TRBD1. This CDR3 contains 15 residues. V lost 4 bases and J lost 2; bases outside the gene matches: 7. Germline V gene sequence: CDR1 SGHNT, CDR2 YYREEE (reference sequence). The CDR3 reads CASSMNTGGPYEQYF. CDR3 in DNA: TGTGCCAGCAGCATGAACACAGGGGGCCCCTACGAGCAGTACTTC. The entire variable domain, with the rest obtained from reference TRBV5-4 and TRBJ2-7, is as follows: ETGVTQSPTHLIKTRGQQVTLRCSSQSGHNTVSWYQQALGQGPQFIFQYYREEENGRGNFPPRFSGLQFPNYSSELNVNALELDDSALYLCASSMNTGGPYEQYFGPGTRLTVT.

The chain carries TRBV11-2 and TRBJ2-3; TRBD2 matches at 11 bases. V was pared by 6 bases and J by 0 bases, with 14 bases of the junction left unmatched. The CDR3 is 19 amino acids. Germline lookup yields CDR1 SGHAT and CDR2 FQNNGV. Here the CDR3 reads CASSFSGRASITSTDTQYF. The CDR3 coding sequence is TGTGCCAGCAGTTTTAGCGGGAGGGCCTCGATAACTAGCACAGATACGCAGTATTTT.

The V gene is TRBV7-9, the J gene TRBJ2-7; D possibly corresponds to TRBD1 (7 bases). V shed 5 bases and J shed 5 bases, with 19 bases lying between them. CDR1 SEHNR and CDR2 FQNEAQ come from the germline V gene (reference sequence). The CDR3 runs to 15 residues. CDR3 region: CASSQGGEGTDEQYF. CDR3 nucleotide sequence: TGTGCCAGCAGCCAGGGGGGTGAGGGGACGGACGAGCAGTACTTC.

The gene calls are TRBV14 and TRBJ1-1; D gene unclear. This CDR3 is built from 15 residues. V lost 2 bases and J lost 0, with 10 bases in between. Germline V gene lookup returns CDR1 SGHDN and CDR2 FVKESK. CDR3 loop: CASSQYGAMNTEAFF. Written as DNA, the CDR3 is TGTGCCAGCAGCCAATACGGAGCCATGAACACTGAAGCTTTCTTT.

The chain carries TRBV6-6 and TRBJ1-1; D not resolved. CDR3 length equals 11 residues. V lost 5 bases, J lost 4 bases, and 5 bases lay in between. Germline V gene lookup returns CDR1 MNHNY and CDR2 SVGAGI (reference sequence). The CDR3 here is CASSLLTEAFF. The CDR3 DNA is TGTGCCAGCAGTCTTCTCACTGAAGCTTTCTTT.

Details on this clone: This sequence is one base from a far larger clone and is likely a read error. CDR3 residues: CASSQEIQGDYGYTF. The DNA of the CDR3 is TGCGCCAGCAGCCAAGAGATACAGGGTGACTATGGCTACACCTTC. The genes are TRBV4-3 and TRBJ1-2; perhaps TRBD1 as D (6 bases). This CDR3 is built from 15 residues. Germline loops: CDR1 LGHNA, CDR2 YSLEER. Trimming took off 0 bases at V and 3 bases at J, with 11 bases between the two ends.

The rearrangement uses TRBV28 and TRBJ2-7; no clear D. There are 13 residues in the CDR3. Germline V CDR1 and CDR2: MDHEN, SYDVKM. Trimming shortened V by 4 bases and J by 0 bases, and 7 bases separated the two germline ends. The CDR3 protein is CASSSRYSYEQYF. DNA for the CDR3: TGTGCCAGCAGTTCCCGCTACTCCTACGAGCAGTACTTC. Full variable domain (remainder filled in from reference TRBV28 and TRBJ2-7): DVKVTQSSRYLVKRTGEKVFLECVQDMDHENMFWYRQDPGLGLRLIYFSYDVKMKEKGDIPEGYSVSREKKERFSLILESASTNQTSMYLCASSSRYSYEQYFGPGTRLTVT.

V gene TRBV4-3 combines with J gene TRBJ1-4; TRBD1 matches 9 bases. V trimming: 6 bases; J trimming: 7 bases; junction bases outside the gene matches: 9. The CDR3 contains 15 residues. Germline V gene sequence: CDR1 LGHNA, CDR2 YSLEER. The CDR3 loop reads CASRPGQGTFEKLFF. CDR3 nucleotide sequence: TGCGCCAGCAGACCGGGACAGGGTACTTTTGAAAAACTGTTTTTT.

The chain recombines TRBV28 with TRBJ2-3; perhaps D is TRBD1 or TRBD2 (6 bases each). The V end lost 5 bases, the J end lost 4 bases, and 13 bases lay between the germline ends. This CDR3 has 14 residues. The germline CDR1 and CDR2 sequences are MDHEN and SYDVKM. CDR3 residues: CASSVAGEADTQYF. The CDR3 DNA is TGTGCCAGCAGTGTTGCAGGGGAGGCAGATACGCAGTATTTT.

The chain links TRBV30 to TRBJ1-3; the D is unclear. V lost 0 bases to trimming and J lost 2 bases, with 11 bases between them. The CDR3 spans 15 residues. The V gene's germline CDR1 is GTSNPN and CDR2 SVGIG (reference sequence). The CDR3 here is CAWSVGRAAGNTIYF. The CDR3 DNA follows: TGTGCCTGGAGTGTTGGGCGGGCGGCTGGAAACACCATATATTTT.

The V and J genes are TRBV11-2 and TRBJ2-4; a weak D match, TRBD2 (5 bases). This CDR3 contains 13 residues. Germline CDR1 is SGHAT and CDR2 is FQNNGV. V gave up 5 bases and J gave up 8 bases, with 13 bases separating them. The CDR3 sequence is CASSLMSADIQYF. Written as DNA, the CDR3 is TGTGCCAGCAGCCTCATGTCAGCGGACATTCAGTACTTC.

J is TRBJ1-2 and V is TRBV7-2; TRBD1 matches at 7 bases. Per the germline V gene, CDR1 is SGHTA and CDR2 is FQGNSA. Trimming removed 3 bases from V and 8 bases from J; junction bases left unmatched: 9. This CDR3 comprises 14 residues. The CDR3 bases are TGTGCCAGCAGCTTCACAGGGGAGGAAGGGGGCTACACCTTC. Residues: CASSFTGEEGGYTF.

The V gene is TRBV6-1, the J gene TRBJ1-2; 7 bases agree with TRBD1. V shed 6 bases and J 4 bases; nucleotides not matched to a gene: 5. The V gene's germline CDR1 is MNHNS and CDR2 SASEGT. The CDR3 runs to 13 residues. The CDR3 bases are TGTGCCAGCAGGGGAACAGGGGCCTATGGCTACACCTTC. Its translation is CASRGTGAYGYTF.

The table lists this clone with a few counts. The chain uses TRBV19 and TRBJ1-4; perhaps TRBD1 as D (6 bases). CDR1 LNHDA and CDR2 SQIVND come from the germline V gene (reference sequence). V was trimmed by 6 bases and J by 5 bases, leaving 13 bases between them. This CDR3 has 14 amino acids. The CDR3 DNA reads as TGTGCCAGTAGAACAGGGTCAAGGAATGAAAAACTGTTTTTT. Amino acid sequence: CASRTGSRNEKLFF.

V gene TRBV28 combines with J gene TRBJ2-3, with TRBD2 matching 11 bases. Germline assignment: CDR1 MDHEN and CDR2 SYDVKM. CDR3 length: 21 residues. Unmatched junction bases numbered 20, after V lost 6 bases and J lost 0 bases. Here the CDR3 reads CASSRSYAILAGAPSTDTQYF. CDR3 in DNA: TGTGCCAGCAGCAGATCTTACGCGATACTAGCGGGGGCCCCTAGCACAGATACGCAGTATTTT.

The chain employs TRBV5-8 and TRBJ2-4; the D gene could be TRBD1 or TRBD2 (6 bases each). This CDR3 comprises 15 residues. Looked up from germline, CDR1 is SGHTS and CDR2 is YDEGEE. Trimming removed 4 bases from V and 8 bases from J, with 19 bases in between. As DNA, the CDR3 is TGTGCCAGCAGCCCCAAAGGGGGAGGTTGGGACATTCAGTACTTC. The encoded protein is CASSPKGGGWDIQYF.

The CDR3 nucleotides read TGTGCCAGCAGCCCCAGGTCCAACTCCTACGAGCAGTACTTC. Residues: CASSPRSNSYEQYF. V usage is TRBV11-2 and J usage is TRBJ2-7, with D hard to call. Trimming removed 5 bases at V and 0 bases at J, with 11 bases between. CDR3 length: 14 amino acids. Germline CDR1 and CDR2: SGHAT and FQNNGV.